The entry that follows covers one T cell receptor beta chain sequence. In the original workflow: Reference gene primer amplification yielded estimated nucleated cell counts. Clones were read by immunoSEQ multiplex PCR, and TCRdb kept only the in-frame ones, dropping some. V and J calls and clone size are as listed in that table; D and trimming were resolved from the DNA. In the table there are about 130,000 clones, approximately 86% of which are singletons. The CDR3 consists of 14 residues. Germline assignment: CDR1 MNHNY and CDR2 SVGAGI (reference sequence). The germline V and J ends were trimmed by 0 bases and 5 bases, with 10 bases remaining between them. These data originate in a study of blood T cell repertoires in COVID-19. Study as a whole: From the United States, Italy and Spain came samples of acute and convalescent COVID-19. Sources were T cells, B-cell-depleted T cells, or PBMCs; the material itself was cDNA or gDNA.

The sequence derives from a woman between 65 and 79 years old with COVID-19, enrolled during active disease. The rearrangement uses TRBV6-6 and TRBJ2-5, with unresolved D. Sequencing input: peripheral blood. The CDR3 sequence is CASSYSRFMETQYF. In nucleotides, the CDR3 is TGTGCCAGCAGTTACTCGAGGTTTATGGAGACCCAGTACTTC.